One and the same sample provided the 30 T cell receptor beta chains below, sequenced in a study of blood T cell repertoires in COVID-19. The table came from immunoSEQ multiplex PCR; TCRdb's copy has only in-frame clones and leaves some out. The sample has about 100,000 clones; roughly nine tenths are singletons. Sequenced: peripheral blood. The receptors stem from a man aged 50 to 59 with acute or convalescent COVID-19.

The chain carries TRBV3-1 (or the pseudogene TRBV3-2) and TRBJ1-2; a possible D gene is TRBD1 (6 bases). Trimming stripped 1 base from V and 7 bases from J, with 10 bases between. Germline V lookup: CDR1 LGHDT, CDR2 YNNKEL (reference sequence). CDR3 size: 13 residues. The CDR3 DNA reads as TGTGCCAGCAGCCAAGTGGGGGCGCGTGGCTACACCTTC. Translated, it gives CASSQVGARGYTF.

The count of this clone is one. The chain has TRBV19 and TRBJ1-5, with a possible D match to TRBD1 (6 bases). There are 14 residues in the CDR3. Trimming cost V 7 bases and J 5 bases, with 15 bases left between them. The V gene's germline CDR1 is LNHDA and CDR2 SQIVND (reference sequence). CDR3 loop: CASKQGFRDQPQHF. The DNA of the CDR3 is TGTGCCAGTAAACAGGGTTTTAGGGATCAGCCCCAGCATTTT. Full variable domain (remainder filled in from reference TRBV19 and TRBJ1-5): DGGITQSPKYLFRKEGQNVTLSCEQNLNHDAMYWYRQDPGQGLRLIYYSQIVNDFQKGDIAEGYSVSREKKESFPLTVTSAQKNPTAFYLCASKQGFRDQPQHFGDGTRLSIL.

The DNA of the CDR3 is TGTGCCACCAGTGAACGGGGGACCCAGTACTTC. This codes for CATSERGTQYF. The rearrangement joins TRBV24-1 to TRBJ2-5; D might be TRBD2 (5 bases). The CDR3 contains 11 residues. The V and J ends lost 4 bases and 7 bases respectively, with 6 bases between them. CDR1 is KGHDR, CDR2 SFDVKD, per germline.

The rearrangement links TRBV2 to TRBJ2-1; D ambiguous. The V end was cut by 2 bases, the J end by 2 bases, with 13 bases between. The CDR3 extends over 16 amino acids. The germline V gene has CDR1 SNHLY and CDR2 FYNNEI. The chain's CDR3 is CASSEFVQIPYNEQFF. CDR3 bases: TGTGCCAGCAGTGAATTTGTACAAATTCCCTACAATGAGCAGTTCTTC.

This rearrangement joins TRBV3-1 (or the pseudogene TRBV3-2) to TRBJ1-2, with TRBD1 matching 7 bases. CDR1 LGHDT and CDR2 YNNKEL come from the germline V gene (reference sequence). Trimming removed 0 bases from V and 2 bases from J; junction bases left unmatched: 12. This CDR3 has 18 amino acids. CDR3 region: CASSQEGARGTPNYGYTF. Written as DNA, the CDR3 is TGTGCCAGCAGCCAAGAGGGGGCCAGGGGGACACCGAACTATGGCTACACCTTC.

CDR3 nucleotides: TGTGCCAGTAGTATTTCAATTTTGAACACTGAAGCTTTCTTT. This sequence encodes CASSISILNTEAFF. This rearrangement joins TRBV19 to TRBJ1-1; D is ambiguous. V lost 3 bases and J 0 bases, leaving 8 bases between the germline ends. The CDR3 contains 14 residues. The germline V gene encodes CDR1 LNHDA and CDR2 SQIVND (reference sequence).

The CDR3 loop reads CASSQATSGAQETQYF. The CDR3 DNA reads as TGTGCCAGCAGCCAGGCAACTAGCGGGGCCCAAGAGACCCAGTACTTC. The V and J genes are TRBV3-1 (or the pseudogene TRBV3-2) and TRBJ2-5; TRBD2 aligns across 10 bases. This CDR3 spans 16 amino acids. Trimming took 3 bases from V and 1 from J; bases not matched to a gene: 5. In germline, CDR1 is LGHDT, CDR2 YNNKEL (reference sequence).

The gene calls are TRBV9 and TRBJ2-3, with 15 bases fitting TRBD2. The CDR3 has 20 residues. Germline CDR1 reads SGDLS; CDR2 reads YYNGEE. V shed 1 base, J shed 2 bases, and the junction held 11 bases outside the gene matches. The CDR3 nucleotides are TGTGCCAGCAGCGTAAGGGGACTAGCGGGGGGCAGACAAGACACAGATACGCAGTATTTT. Translated, it gives CASSVRGLAGGRQDTDTQYF.

The V gene is TRBV30, the J gene TRBJ1-1; possible D gene TRBD1, 6 bases. The CDR3 covers 15 residues. V gave up 3 bases and J gave up 4 bases, with 18 bases separating them. Germline-derived CDR1 and CDR2 are GTSNPN and SVGIG (reference sequence). CDR3 amino acids: CAWRRPRQGSTEAFF. As DNA, the CDR3 is TGTGCCTGGAGGAGGCCTAGGCAGGGGAGCACTGAAGCTTTCTTT.

The chain links TRBV6-2 or TRBV6-3 to TRBJ2-7; TRBD1 might be the D (5 bases). Trimming took off 5 bases at V and 2 bases at J, with 19 bases between the two ends. CDR1 and CDR2 from the germline V gene are MNHEY and SVGEGT. This CDR3 has 16 amino acids. This chain's CDR3 is CASSRPPQGTPYEQYF. Written as DNA, the CDR3 is TGTGCCAGCAGTCGTCCCCCCCAGGGCACTCCCTACGAGCAGTACTTC.

The chain has TRBV2 and TRBJ1-1; D is possibly TRBD1 (6 bases). Germline-derived CDR1 and CDR2 are SNHLY and FYNNEI. The CDR3 extends over 14 amino acids. Trimming pared 4 bases from V and 5 bases from J, leaving 14 bases between. The CDR3 is CASSGARGDTEAFF. The CDR3 nucleotides read TGTGCCAGCAGTGGTGCCAGGGGTGATACTGAAGCTTTCTTT.

The chain carries TRBV5-6 and TRBJ2-7, with TRBD1 matching over 8 bases. The CDR3 covers 14 residues. The germline CDR1 and CDR2 sequences are SGHDT and YYEEEE. V dropped 4 bases and J dropped 9; count of bases not matched to a gene: 12. The CDR3 loop is CASSPTGANMAQYF. CDR3 coding DNA: TGTGCCAGCAGCCCGACAGGGGCTAACATGGCGCAGTACTTC.

This chain links TRBV5-1 with TRBJ1-4; 7 bases fit TRBD1. CDR1 is SGHRS, CDR2 YFSETQ, per germline. This CDR3 has 15 residues. V gave up 3 bases and J gave up 7 bases; unmatched junction bases: 9. The CDR3 coding sequence is TGCGCCAGCAGCTCGGGAGGGGGCGGAGGTGAAAAACTGTTTTTT. This gives the protein CASSSGGGGGEKLFF.

A few counts support this clone. The rearrangement uses TRBV29-1 and TRBJ2-7; the match to TRBD2 covers 9 bases. This CDR3 is built from 12 residues. V dropped 6 bases and J dropped 4; count of bases not matched to a gene: 4. Germline loops: CDR1 SQVTM, CDR2 ANQGSEA. The CDR3 sequence is CSVSSGAYEQYF. In DNA form, the CDR3 reads TGCAGCGTCTCTAGCGGGGCGTACGAGCAGTACTTC.

The rearrangement uses TRBV27 and TRBJ1-2, with 7 bases matching TRBD1. CDR1 is MNHEY and CDR2 is SMNVEV in the germline V gene (reference sequence). Germline trimming cut 5 bases from V and 8 bases from J; bases unmatched to any gene: 17. This CDR3 region has 16 residues. In DNA, the CDR3 is TGTGCCAGCAGTGAGCTTCAGGGGGTGAGAGTCAGAGGCTACACCTTC. Translating gives CASSELQGVRVRGYTF.

The chain combines TRBV7-3 with TRBJ2-7; D might be TRBD1 (6 bases). In germline, CDR1 is SGHTA, CDR2 FQGTGA. The CDR3 loop spans 15 amino acids. The germline V and J ends were trimmed by 5 bases and 0 bases, with 14 bases remaining between them. The CDR3 here is CASSAMGHSSYEQYF. As DNA, the CDR3 is TGTGCCAGCAGCGCCATGGGACATTCCTCCTACGAGCAGTACTTC.

The CDR3 is CASSYRTEMNTEAFF. As DNA, the CDR3 is TGTGCCAGCAGTTACCGGACAGAAATGAACACTGAAGCTTTCTTT. The V gene is TRBV6-5, the J gene TRBJ1-1, with a weak D call TRBD1 (6 bases). Germline CDR1 and CDR2: MNHEY and SVGAGI. This CDR3 contains 15 residues. V lost 2 bases, J lost 0 bases, and 10 bases lay in between.

This clone was counted a single time. The chain carries TRBV6-5 and TRBJ2-5; D is possibly TRBD2 (7 bases). CDR1 and CDR2 from the germline V gene are MNHEY and SVGAGI. The CDR3 is 15 amino acids. V lost 4 bases and J 1 base, leaving 13 bases between the germline ends. The CDR3, as DNA: TGTGCCAGCAGTTCGGGGGGCGCATCCCAAGAGACCCAGTACTTC. It encodes CASSSGGASQETQYF.

This chain uses TRBV7-2 with TRBJ2-7, with D tentatively TRBD2 (5 bases). Germline V CDR1 and CDR2: SGHTA, FQGNSA. V was shortened by 4 bases and J by 1 base, with 8 bases between the two germline ends. CDR3 length equals 13 residues. CDR3 sequence reads: CASSSSGSYEQYF. The CDR3, as DNA: TGTGCCAGCAGCTCGTCGGGGTCCTACGAGCAGTACTTC.

This chain uses TRBV7-8 with TRBJ2-7, with D possibly TRBD1 on 7 matching bases. Trimming took off 1 base at V and 6 bases at J, with 13 bases between the two ends. From germline, CDR1 is SGHVS and CDR2 FQNEAQ. The CDR3 has 14 amino acids. The CDR3 sequence is CASSLGSQGGEQYF. The CDR3 DNA sequence: TGTGCCAGCAGCTTAGGGTCTCAGGGGGGCGAGCAGTACTTC. Complete variable domain (other parts from reference TRBV7-8 and TRBJ2-7): GAGVSQSPRYKVAKRGQDVALRCDPISGHVSLFWYQQALGQGPEFLTYFQNEAQLDKSGLPSDRFFAERPEGSVSTLKIQRTQQEDSAVYLCASSLGSQGGEQYFGPGTRLTVT.

The chain employs TRBV5-6 and TRBJ1-3; 7 bases line up with TRBD1. After removal of 7 bases from V and 4 bases from J, the junction contained 8 bases not matched to a gene. Germline values: CDR1 SGHDT, CDR2 YYEEEE. The CDR3 consists of 14 residues. CDR3 protein: CASSEAGGGNTIYF. The CDR3 DNA is TGTGCCAGCTCCGAGGCAGGGGGAGGAAACACCATATATTTT.

This chain joins TRBV28 and TRBJ2-2; D not resolved. CDR3 length: 15 residues. Germline loops: CDR1 MDHEN, CDR2 SYDVKM. The V gene lost 9 bases and the J gene lost 5 bases, with 19 bases spanning the gap. The CDR3 here is CASTHFAGSTGELFF. In DNA form, the CDR3 reads TGTGCCAGTACCCATTTCGCTGGCTCGACCGGGGAGCTGTTTTTT.

V usage is TRBV7-2 and J usage is TRBJ1-1, with D unresolved. The CDR3 runs 15 residues. CDR1 SGHTA and CDR2 FQGNSA come from the germline V gene. The ends were cut back, 6 bases at V and 5 bases at J, with 19 bases in the middle. This chain's CDR3 is CASSSQTGRGTEAFF. As DNA, the CDR3 is TGTGCCAGCAGTTCACAGACGGGTAGAGGGACTGAAGCTTTCTTT. The complete variable domain, with remaining parts taken from reference TRBV7-2 and TRBJ1-1, reads GAGVSQSPSNKVTEKGKDVELRCDPISGHTALYWYRQSLGQGLEFLIYFQGNSAPDKSGLPSDRFSAERTGGSVSTLTIQRTQQEDSAVYLCASSSQTGRGTEAFFGQGTRLTVV.

The genes are TRBV28 and TRBJ2-7, with TRBD1 identical over 7 bases. This CDR3 is built from 12 residues. Germline CDR1 is MDHEN and CDR2 is SYDVKM. V shed 5 bases, J shed 3 bases, and the junction held 1 base outside the gene matches. Here the CDR3 reads CASSGTDYEQYF. The CDR3 DNA reads as TGTGCCAGCAGTGGGACAGACTACGAGCAGTACTTC.

The rearrangement uses TRBV9 and TRBJ1-1; TRBD1 is a possible D gene (5 bases). Germline V gives CDR1 SGDLS, CDR2 YYNGEE. This CDR3 has 16 residues. V lost 4 bases and J lost 0, with 16 bases in between. CDR3 sequence (DNA): TGTGCCAGCAGCCTACGACGGGACTTACTGAACACTGAAGCTTTCTTT. Translation gives CASSLRRDLLNTEAFF.

The chain couples TRBV5-4 to TRBJ1-1, with 7 bases that match TRBD1. The CDR3 is 15 amino acids. Germline V gene sequence: CDR1 SGHNT, CDR2 YYREEE (reference sequence). V shed 4 bases and J 1 base; nucleotides not matched to a gene: 7. The CDR3 is CASSLTRQGNTEAFF. The CDR3 nucleotides read TGTGCCAGCAGCCTGACCCGACAGGGGAACACTGAAGCTTTCTTT.

This chain's CDR3 is CATPRRDGDSVSGGYTF. The CDR3 DNA sequence: TGTGCCACCCCCCGAAGGGACGGGGACAGTGTTAGTGGGGGCTACACCTTC. The V and J genes are TRBV24-1 and TRBJ1-2; 7 bases are shared with TRBD1. CDR3 length: 17 residues. The germline V gene has CDR1 KGHDR and CDR2 SFDVKD. V shed 9 bases, J shed 8 bases, and the junction held 23 bases outside the gene matches.

This chain connects TRBV2 to TRBJ2-7, with D unclear. Germline V gene data show CDR1 as SNHLY and CDR2 as FYNNEI. The CDR3 spans 13 residues. The ends were cut back, 8 bases at V and 0 bases at J, with 11 bases in the middle. CDR3 bases: TGTGCCAGCGGCCGTGCGGCCTCCTACGAGCAGTACTTC. Protein sequence: CASGRAASYEQYF. The entire variable domain, with the rest obtained from reference TRBV2 and TRBJ2-7, is as follows: EPEVTQTPSHQVTQMGQEVILRCVPISNHLYFYWYRQILGQKVEFLVSFYNNEISEKSEIFDDQFSVERPDGSNFTLKIRSTKLEDSAMYFCASGRAASYEQYFGPGTRLTVT.

The gene calls are TRBV23-1 and TRBJ1-2, with 9 bases matching TRBD1. TRBV23-1 is reported as an ORF; its role is uncertain. The ends lost 8 bases at V and 1 base at J; junction bases unmatched: 8. The length of the CDR3 is 15 residues. The CDR3 DNA is TGCGCCAGCGGCCCGGACAGGGGACGTAACTATGGCTACACCTTC. Amino acid sequence: CASGPDRGRNYGYTF.

J is TRBJ2-5 and V is TRBV30; D possibly corresponds to TRBD2 (5 bases). From germline, CDR1 is GTSNPN and CDR2 SVGIG (reference sequence). The CDR3 is 13 amino acids. V lost 3 bases and J 1 base, leaving 9 bases between the germline ends. The CDR3 here is CAWRADGQETQYF. The CDR3, as DNA: TGTGCCTGGAGAGCGGACGGCCAAGAGACCCAGTACTTC.